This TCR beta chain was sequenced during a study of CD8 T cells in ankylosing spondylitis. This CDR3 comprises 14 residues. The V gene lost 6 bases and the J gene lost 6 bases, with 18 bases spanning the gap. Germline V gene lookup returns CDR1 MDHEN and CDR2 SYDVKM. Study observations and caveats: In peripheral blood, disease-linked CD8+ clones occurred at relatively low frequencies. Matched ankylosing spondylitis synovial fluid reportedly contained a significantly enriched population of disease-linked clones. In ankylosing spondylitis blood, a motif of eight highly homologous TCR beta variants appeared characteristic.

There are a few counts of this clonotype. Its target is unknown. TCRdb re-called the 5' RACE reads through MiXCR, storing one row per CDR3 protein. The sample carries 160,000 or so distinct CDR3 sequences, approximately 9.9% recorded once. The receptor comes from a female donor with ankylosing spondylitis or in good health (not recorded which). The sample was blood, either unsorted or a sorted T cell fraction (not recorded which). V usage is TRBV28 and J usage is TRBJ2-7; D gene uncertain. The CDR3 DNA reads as TGTGCCAGCAGCTTCGTCACTTCTCTCGGCGAGCAGTACTTC. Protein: CASSFVTSLGEQYF.